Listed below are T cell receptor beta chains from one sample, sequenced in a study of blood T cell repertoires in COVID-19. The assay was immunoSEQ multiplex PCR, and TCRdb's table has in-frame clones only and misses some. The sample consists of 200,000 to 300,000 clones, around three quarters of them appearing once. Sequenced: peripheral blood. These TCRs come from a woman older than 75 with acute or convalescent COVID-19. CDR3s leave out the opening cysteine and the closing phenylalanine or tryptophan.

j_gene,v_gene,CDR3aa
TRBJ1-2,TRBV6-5,ASSYLRTGGGYGYT
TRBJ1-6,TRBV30,AWSVQGVSSPLH
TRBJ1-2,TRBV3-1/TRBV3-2,ASSPGPGAGGYT
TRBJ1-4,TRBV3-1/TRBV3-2,ASSPGTGGLVEKLF
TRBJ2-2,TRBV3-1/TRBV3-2,ASSLLGELF
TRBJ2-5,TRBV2,ASSAPEVQY
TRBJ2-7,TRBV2,ASSEKRGLYPYEQY
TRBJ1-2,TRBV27,ASSFGGRAGYGYT
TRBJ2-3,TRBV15,ATSTFRDTQY
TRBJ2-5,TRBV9,ASSLGGTLIPETQY
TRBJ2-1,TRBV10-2,ASSLRSSMSYNEQF
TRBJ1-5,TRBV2,ASSLSPPSGQPQH
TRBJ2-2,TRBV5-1,ASSRDWYGGELF
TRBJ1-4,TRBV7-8,ASSPSGTGIEKLF
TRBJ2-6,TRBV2,ASTWDSPLFSSSGANVLT
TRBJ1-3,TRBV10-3,AISPDQGAFSGNTIY
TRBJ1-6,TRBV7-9,ASSYQIHSPLH
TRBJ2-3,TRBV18,ASSPPGQVWDTDTQY
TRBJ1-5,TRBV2,ASSVLPAGRQPQH
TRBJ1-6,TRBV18,ASSRSRGNSPLH
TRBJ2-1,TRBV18,ASSPGLAGKYNEQF
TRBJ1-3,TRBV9,ASSVGQGLWGNTIY
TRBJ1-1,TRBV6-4,ASSKQGARAAF
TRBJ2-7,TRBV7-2,ASSPGQGMTYEQY
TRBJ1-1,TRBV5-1,ASSPTGGSPEAF
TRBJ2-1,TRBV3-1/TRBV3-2,ASSQVTGGGSGEQF
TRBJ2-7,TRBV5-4,ASSRAGTGFYEQY
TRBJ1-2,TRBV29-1,SVEVTTNGYT
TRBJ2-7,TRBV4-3,ASSQDSGGRTQY
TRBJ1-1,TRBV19,ASLPTGGTEAF
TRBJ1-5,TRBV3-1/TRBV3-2,ASSQGGGRVGQPQH
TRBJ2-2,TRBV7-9,ASSPRTSQLNTGELF
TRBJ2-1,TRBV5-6,ASSTRGQRSSYNEQF
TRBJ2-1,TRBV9,ASSAGQGSYNEQF
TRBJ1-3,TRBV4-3,ASSLRAGTGNTIY
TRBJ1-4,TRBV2,ASMAGQPNEKLF
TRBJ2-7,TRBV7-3,ASSPGQNEQY
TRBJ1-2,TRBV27,ASSLSSSGSGYT
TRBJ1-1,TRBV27,ASSLNAGVNTEAF
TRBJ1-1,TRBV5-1,ASSKGQLNTEAF
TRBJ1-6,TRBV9,ASSVDRDRGSPLH
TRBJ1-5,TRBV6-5,ASRLRRVSNQPQH
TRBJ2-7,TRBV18,ASSPEGVGTYEQY
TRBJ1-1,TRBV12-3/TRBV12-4,ASSFDTATEAF
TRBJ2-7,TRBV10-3,AIRALAGVGEQY
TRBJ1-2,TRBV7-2,ASSSAGQVYGYT
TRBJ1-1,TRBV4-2,ASSQGTGGLTEAF
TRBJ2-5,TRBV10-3,AISRTGEETQY
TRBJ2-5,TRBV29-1,SVEDRSRGYQETQY
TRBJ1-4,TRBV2,ASSPRTGSNEKLF
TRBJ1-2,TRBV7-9,ASSLTASYGYT
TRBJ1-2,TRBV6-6,ASRLELDYGYT
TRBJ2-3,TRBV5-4,ASSFYSGGGDTQY
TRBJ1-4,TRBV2,ASILDRGNEKLF
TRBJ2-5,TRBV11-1,ASSRDRGETQY
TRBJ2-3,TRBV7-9,ASSPGLAGTLNVDTQY
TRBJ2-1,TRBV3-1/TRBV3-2,ASSHRLASSYNEQF
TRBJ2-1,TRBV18,ASSRTSGRNGEQF
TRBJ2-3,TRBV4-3,ASSQGRGSDTQY